Below are 27 T cell receptor beta chains sequenced from a single sample in a study of OX40 agonist ivuxolimab in advanced cancers. Generated by immunoSEQ multiplex PCR, the TCRdb table keeps only in-frame clones and is missing some. The sample lists about 63,000 clones; 87% were seen once. The material sequenced was CD4+ or CD8+ T cells sorted from blood, taken in a trial of the OX40 agonist ivuxolimab. The origin of the receptors is an adult with an advanced solid tumor such as melanoma, head and neck, liver or kidney cancer.

The chain links TRBV18 to TRBJ2-7, with 9 bases aligning to TRBD1. Germline V lookup: CDR1 KGHSH, CDR2 LQKENI. The length of the CDR3 is 15 residues. V was clipped by 6 bases and J by 3 bases; unmatched bases: 9. The DNA for the CDR3 is TGTGCCAGCTCCCGTGGACAGGGGACGTTCTACGAGCAGTACTTC. Protein: CASSRGQGTFYEQYF.

The chain employs TRBV5-4 and TRBJ2-3; D call uncertain. Germline-derived CDR1 and CDR2 are SGHNT and YYREEE (reference sequence). This CDR3 is built from 14 residues. Trimming removed 2 bases from V and 1 base from J, with 8 bases in between. The CDR3 nucleotides are TGTGCCAGCAGCTTACTGGGCGGCACAGATACGCAGTATTTT. This translates into CASSLLGGTDTQYF.

This sequence joins TRBV15 and TRBJ2-7; possibly TRBD2 for D (6 bases). V lost 0 bases, J lost 2 bases, and 11 bases lay in between. The germline V gene encodes CDR1 LNHNV and CDR2 YYDKDF (reference sequence). The CDR3 consists of 15 residues. The CDR3, as DNA: TGTGCCACCAGCAGAGAGGCGGGACCGACCTACGAGCAGTACTTC. This gives the protein CATSREAGPTYEQYF.

This sequence joins TRBV7-9 and TRBJ2-7; 12 bases agree with TRBD1. The V gene end was trimmed by 3 bases and the J gene end by 4 bases; junction bases not matched to a gene: 4. The CDR3 is 15 residues long. Germline loops: CDR1 SEHNR, CDR2 FQNEAQ (reference sequence). The CDR3 nucleotides read TGTGCCAGCAGCTTGGGACAGGGGGCGCGTTACGAGCAGTACTTC. Residues: CASSLGQGARYEQYF.

This chain joins TRBV6-6 and TRBJ2-3, with D hard to call. The V gene's germline CDR1 is MNHNY and CDR2 SVGAGI (reference sequence). This CDR3 is built from 14 residues. Trimming cost V 2 bases and J 2 bases, with 8 bases left between them. CDR3 residues: CASSYDGDTDTQYF. In nucleotides, the CDR3 is TGTGCCAGCAGTTACGATGGGGACACAGATACGCAGTATTTT.

V usage is TRBV7-3 and J usage is TRBJ2-3; perhaps TRBD2 as D (5 bases). Germline assignment: CDR1 SGHTA and CDR2 FQGTGA. Deletions cut 1 base from V and 2 bases from J, with 10 bases between. The CDR3 spans 15 residues. In DNA form, the CDR3 reads TGTGCCAGCAGCTTAATGGCTAGCTCCACAGATACGCAGTATTTT. Its translation: CASSLMASSTDTQYF.

The rearrangement uses TRBV28 and TRBJ2-7; D tentatively fits TRBD1 or TRBD2 (5 bases each). CDR3 size: 14 residues. Germline loops: CDR1 MDHEN, CDR2 SYDVKM. V was trimmed by 8 bases and J by 2 bases, leaving 16 bases between them. The CDR3 is CASAGATHTYEQYF. CDR3 sequence (DNA): TGTGCCAGCGCCGGGGCGACCCACACCTACGAGCAGTACTTC.

The chain has TRBV18 and TRBJ2-1; 11 bases fit TRBD2. The CDR3 is 17 residues long. Germline V gene lookup returns CDR1 KGHSH and CDR2 LQKENI. V was clipped by 5 bases and J by 6 bases; unmatched bases: 12. This CDR3 is CASSFVRLAGGPNEQFF. CDR3 sequence (DNA): TGTGCCAGCTCATTTGTCAGGCTAGCGGGAGGTCCCAATGAGCAGTTCTTC.

The rearrangement links TRBV5-4 to TRBJ1-1; D gene ambiguous. V was trimmed by 1 base and J by 3 bases, leaving 10 bases between them. There are 14 residues in the CDR3. CDR1 and CDR2 from the germline V gene are SGHNT and YYREEE (reference sequence). Here the CDR3 reads CASSLYTGDTEAFF. The DNA for the CDR3 is TGTGCCAGCAGCTTGTACACTGGGGACACTGAAGCTTTCTTT.

The chain couples TRBV6-1 to TRBJ2-7, with D hard to call. V was shortened by 2 bases and J by 6 bases, with 8 bases between the two germline ends. Germline CDR1 is MNHNS and CDR2 is SASEGT. This CDR3 spans 12 amino acids. CDR3 loop: CASSERPSEQYF. The DNA for the CDR3 is TGTGCCAGCAGTGAACGGCCTAGCGAGCAGTACTTC.

The rearrangement uses TRBV28 and TRBJ2-1, with D perhaps being TRBD1 or TRBD2 (5 bases each). Trimming removed 5 bases from V and 0 bases from J, with 14 bases in between. Germline CDR1 MDHEN, CDR2 SYDVKM. The CDR3 contains 16 residues. CDR3 DNA: TGTGCCAGCAGTATCCCACGAGGGGCCTCCTACAATGAGCAGTTCTTC. Translating gives CASSIPRGASYNEQFF.

The V and J genes are TRBV12-5 and TRBJ2-7; 9 bases are shared with TRBD1. Germline assignment: CDR1 LGHNT and CDR2 FRNRAP. The CDR3 sequence is 14 residues long. The V and J ends lost 1 base and 2 bases, in that order; junction bases with no gene match: 0. The CDR3 DNA reads as TGTGCTAGTGGTTTGGGACAGGGGGCCTACGAGCAGTACTTC. Its protein product is CASGLGQGAYEQYF.

This clone was counted between two and nine times. This sequence joins TRBV6-6 and TRBJ1-5; D unresolved. The CDR3 extends over 13 amino acids. Germline CDR1 MNHNY, CDR2 SVGAGI (reference sequence). Between the trimmed V and J ends, which lost 7 bases and 2 bases, there was a span of 9 bases. DNA of the CDR3: TGTGCCAGCACCATCGGGGGCAATCAGCCCCAGCATTTT. Translating it yields CASTIGGNQPQHF.

The genes are TRBV19 and TRBJ1-5; the D gene is possibly TRBD1 (6 bases). The CDR3 is made up of 16 amino acids. The germline gives CDR1 LNHDA, CDR2 SQIVND (reference sequence). Trimming left V 5 bases short and J 1 base short, with 15 bases between. CDR3 residues: CASSGGAPRSNQPQHF. CDR3 in DNA: TGTGCCAGTAGTGGGGGCGCCCCGAGAAGCAATCAGCCCCAGCATTTT.

The chain couples TRBV27 to TRBJ2-7; either TRBD1 or TRBD2 may supply D (5 bases each). Deletions cut 2 bases from V and 6 bases from J, with 14 bases between. Per germline, CDR1 MNHEY and CDR2 SMNVEV (reference sequence). This CDR3 contains 14 residues. The CDR3: CASSLRGLRGEQYF. The CDR3 DNA reads TGTGCCAGCAGTTTAAGGGGATTGAGGGGCGAGCAGTACTTC.

V gene TRBV11-2 combines with J gene TRBJ2-1; 12 positions match TRBD2. This CDR3 region has 15 residues. Trimming at V came to 5 bases and at J to 15 bases, leaving 14 bases not matched to a gene. Germline V lookup: CDR1 SGHAT, CDR2 FQNNGV. The CDR3 region has the DNA TGTGCCAGCAGCCCGACTAGCGGGAGTAGCGGGATTGCGTTCTTC. Amino acid sequence: CASSPTSGSSGIAFF.

This chain connects TRBV23-1 to TRBJ2-1; D possibly corresponds to TRBD1 (5 bases). TRBV23-1 is placed among ORFs of uncertain function. V was shortened by 6 bases and J by 0 bases, with 18 bases between the two germline ends. This CDR3 region has 17 residues. CDR3 protein: CASSLRAKGISYNEQFF. The CDR3 DNA follows: TGCGCCAGCAGCCTGCGTGCTAAGGGGATCTCCTACAATGAGCAGTTCTTC.

The chain combines TRBV2 with TRBJ1-3; 9 nucleotides agree with TRBD1. This CDR3 has 15 residues. J was trimmed by 2 bases and V by 4 bases; bases with no gene match: 3. Looked up from germline, CDR1 is SNHLY and CDR2 is FYNNEI. For the CDR3, the DNA is TGTGCCAGCAGTGTGGGGACAGGGACTGGAAACACCATATATTTT. It encodes CASSVGTGTGNTIYF.

The J gene is TRBJ2-1, the V gene TRBV11-2; 7 bases fit TRBD2. The CDR3 runs 14 residues. CDR1 is SGHAT, CDR2 FQNNGV, per germline. After removal of 0 bases from V and 12 bases from J, the junction contained 8 bases not matched to a gene. In DNA form, the CDR3 reads TGTGCCAGCAGCTTAGAGGGGGGTGGGACTACGCAGTTCTTC. Amino acids: CASSLEGGGTTQFF.

This sequence joins TRBV30 and TRBJ2-1; D remains ambiguous. V lost 0 bases to trimming and J lost 13 bases, with 16 bases between them. The CDR3 sequence is 13 residues long. Germline CDR1 GTSNPN, CDR2 SVGIG (reference sequence). CDR3 sequence reads: CAWSVPGASRQFF. Written as DNA, the CDR3 is TGTGCCTGGAGTGTACCCGGCGCCTCTCGACAGTTCTTC.

The V call is TRBV20-1, the J call TRBJ2-1; D remains ambiguous. Trimming cost V 1 base and J 5 bases, with 3 bases left between them. Germline CDR1 reads DFQATT; CDR2 reads SNEGSKA (reference sequence). CDR3 length equals 11 residues. CDR3 loop: CSARGHNEQFF. Written as DNA, the CDR3 is TGCAGTGCTAGAGGGCACAATGAGCAGTTCTTC.

For the CDR3, the DNA is TGTGCCAGCAGTGAAGATCAGTTTAGCAATCAGCCCCAGCATTTT. It codes for CASSEDQFSNQPQHF. This chain links TRBV6-1 with TRBJ1-5; D call uncertain. Trimming cost V 1 base and J 0 bases, with 7 bases left between them. The CDR3 totals 15 residues. The V gene's germline CDR1 is MNHNS and CDR2 SASEGT.

The genes are TRBV9 and TRBJ2-1; D is possibly TRBD2 (6 bases). Trimming took off 0 bases at V and 5 bases at J, with 15 bases between the two ends. CDR3 length: 16 amino acids. Germline CDR1 is SGDLS and CDR2 is YYNGEE. The CDR3 region is CASSVGLGGVDNEQFF. In DNA, the CDR3 is TGTGCCAGCAGCGTAGGTTTGGGCGGGGTTGACAATGAGCAGTTCTTC.

The V call is TRBV7-9, the J call TRBJ2-7; 10 nucleotides match TRBD2. V gave up 5 bases and J gave up 5 bases; unmatched junction bases: 6. CDR1 is SEHNR and CDR2 is FQNEAQ in the germline V gene (reference sequence). This CDR3 comprises 14 residues. This CDR3 reads CASSRGTSENEQYF. CDR3 in DNA: TGTGCCAGCAGCCGTGGGACTAGCGAGAACGAGCAGTACTTC.

The chain combines TRBV6-5 with TRBJ2-1; 11 bases line up with TRBD2. The V and J ends lost 5 bases and 7 bases, in that order; junction bases with no gene match: 4. The CDR3 has 14 amino acids. Germline V CDR1 and CDR2: MNHEY, SVGAGI. The CDR3 coding sequence is TGTGCCAGCAGTGTTAGCGGGAGGGGGAATGAGCAGTTCTTC. It translates to CASSVSGRGNEQFF.

The gene calls are TRBV19 and TRBJ1-3, with D possibly TRBD1 on 5 matching bases. Germline V CDR1 and CDR2: LNHDA, SQIVND (reference sequence). This CDR3 comprises 13 residues. Trimming removed 3 bases at V and 11 bases at J, with 14 bases between. The CDR3 coding sequence is TGTGCCAGTAGTATCCCCGGACACTACCCCATATATTTT. Its translation is CASSIPGHYPIYF.

The chain is built from TRBV5-3 and TRBJ2-7; 10 bases map to TRBD1. TRBV5-3 is flagged as an ORF with uncertain function. J was trimmed by 4 bases and V by 3 bases; bases with no gene match: 4. This CDR3 has 14 residues. CDR3 amino acids: CARSWDRGFYEQYF. The CDR3 bases are TGTGCCAGAAGCTGGGACAGGGGATTTTACGAGCAGTACTTC.